This T cell receptor beta chain originates from a study of T cell repertoires in cytomegalovirus infection. Looking at the study overall: Indicated by public TCR beta signatures were CMV infection and matching HLA type. Overall study findings and caveats: The response measured ex vivo was dominated by TCR beta clonotypes (HLA-C-restricted and CMV-specific). Cumulated frequencies of public TCR beta families served to identify carriers of CMV plus the relevant HLA.

In this sample, this clonotype turned up many times. Its antigen is currently unknown. CDR1 and CDR2 (germline): SGHTA, FQGNSA. Trimming cost V 1 base and J 8 bases, with 14 bases left between them. The CDR3 covers 14 residues. TCRdb fed the reads into MiXCR, producing one record per CDR3 protein. The top ten clones hold about 15% of a sample with around 270,000 distinct CDR3 sequences, 9.1% of them seen once. This sequence was found in a human donor in good health (CMV status not recorded). Some clones in this sample may be carry-over from other donors' samples. The sequencing input was PBMCs. This sequence joins TRBV7-2 and TRBJ1-1; D unclear. CDR3 sequence (DNA): TGTGCCAGCAGCTTAGGGAACGGAGGGCAAGAAGCTTTCTTT. As protein: CASSLGNGGQEAFF.